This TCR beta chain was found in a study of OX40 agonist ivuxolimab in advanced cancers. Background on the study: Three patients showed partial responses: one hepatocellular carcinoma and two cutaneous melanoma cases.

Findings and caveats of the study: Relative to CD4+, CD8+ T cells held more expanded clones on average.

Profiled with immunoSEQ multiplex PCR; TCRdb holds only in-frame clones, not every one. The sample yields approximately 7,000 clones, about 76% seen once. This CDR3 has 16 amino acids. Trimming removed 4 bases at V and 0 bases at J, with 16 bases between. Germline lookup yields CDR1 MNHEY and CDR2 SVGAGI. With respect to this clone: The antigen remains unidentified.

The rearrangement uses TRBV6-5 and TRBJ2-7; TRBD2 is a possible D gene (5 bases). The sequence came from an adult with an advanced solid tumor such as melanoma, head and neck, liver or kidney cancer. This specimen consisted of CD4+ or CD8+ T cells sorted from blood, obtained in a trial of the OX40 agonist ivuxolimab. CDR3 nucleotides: TGTGCCAGCAGTTTCGCCGGGATCCAGAGCTCCTACGAGCAGTACTTC. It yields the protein CASSFAGIQSSYEQYF.